The entry that follows covers one TCR beta chain sequence. The antigen is undetermined. The sample is drawn from a study of T cell repertoires in cytomegalovirus infection. Study-level information: Public TCR beta signatures provided an indication of both CMV infection and a matching HLA type.

TCRdb re-called the reads with MiXCR, one entry per CDR3 protein. The sample consists of a few hundred thousand distinct CDR3 sequences, about 40% of them appearing once. The length of the CDR3 is 18 residues. Germline V gene lookup returns CDR1 KGHSH and CDR2 LQKENI. V lost 2 bases, J lost 9 bases, and 21 bases stayed unmatched. This clonotype was obtained from a human donor in good health (CMV status not recorded). Some clones in this sample may be carry-over from other donors' samples. The input for sequencing was cultured PBMCs, taken from culture after CMV antigen stimulation. The V call is TRBV18, the J call TRBJ2-7; 8 bases are shared with TRBD1. The CDR3 bases are TGTGCCAGCTCACCAACACACTCCGGGACAGGCATCCCCTGGGGGCAGTACTTC. Protein: CASSPTHSGTGIPWGQYF. The variable domain in full, completed from reference TRBV18 and TRBJ2-7, reads NAGVMQNPRHLVRRRGQEARLRCSPMKGHSHVYWYRQLPEEGLKFMVYLQKENIIDESGMPKERFSAEFPKEGPSILRIQQVVRGDSAAYFCASSPTHSGTGIPWGQYFGPGTRLTVT.